This record concerns one T cell receptor (beta chain) sequence. Antigen unknown. The source of the sample is a study of memory CD4+ T cells and cytomegalovirus serostatus. On the study more broadly: Donors were healthy Belgian adults, 9 CMV seropositive and 20 to 25 seronegative.

Produced via immunoSEQ multiplex PCR; TCRdb's table is partial and in-frame only. The data show roughly 54,000 clones, 70% to 80% seen once. Single viable CD3+CD4+CD8-CD45RO+ cells were sorted as the memory CD4+ T cells. Study-level findings and limits: Of about 150 reported CMV TCRbeta sequences, some 70 were found in memory CD4+ repertoires. Median bootstrapped AUC for CMV status was approximately 0.95 originally, about 0.9 US-trained.

The germline CDR1 and CDR2 sequences are SGDLS and YYNGEE. Trimming took 1 base from V and 1 from J, leaving 5 bases between them. This CDR3 contains 13 residues. The sequence derives from an adult in good health and CMV-seronegative. This sequence joins TRBV9 and TRBJ1-1; possibly TRBD1 for D (5 bases). The sequenced sample consisted of memory CD4+ T cells from blood. DNA of the CDR3: TGTGCCAGCAGCGTACAGGGGAACACTGAAGCTTTCTTT. It translates to CASSVQGNTEAFF.